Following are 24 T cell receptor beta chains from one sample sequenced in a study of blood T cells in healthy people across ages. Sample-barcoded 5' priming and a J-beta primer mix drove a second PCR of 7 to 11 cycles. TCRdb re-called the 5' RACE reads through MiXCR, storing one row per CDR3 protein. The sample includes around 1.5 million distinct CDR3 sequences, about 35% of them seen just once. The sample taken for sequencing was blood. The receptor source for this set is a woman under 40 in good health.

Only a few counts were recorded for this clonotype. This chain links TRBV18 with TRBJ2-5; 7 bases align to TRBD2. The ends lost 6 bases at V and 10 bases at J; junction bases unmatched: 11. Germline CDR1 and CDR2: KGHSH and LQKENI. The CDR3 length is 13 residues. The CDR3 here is CASSPDTGGSQYF. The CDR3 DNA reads TGTGCCAGCTCTCCGGACACGGGGGGAAGCCAGTACTTC.

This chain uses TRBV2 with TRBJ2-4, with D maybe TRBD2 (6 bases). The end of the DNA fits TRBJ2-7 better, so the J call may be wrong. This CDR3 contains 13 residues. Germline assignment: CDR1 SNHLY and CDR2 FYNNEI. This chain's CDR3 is CASSEQGGFEQYF. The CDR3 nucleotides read TGTGCCAGCAGTGAACAGGGAGGCTTCGAGCAGTACTTC.

CDR3 coding DNA: TGCAGTGCCCGGGACGTGGTCTATGGCTACACCTTC. Protein sequence: CSARDVVYGYTF. The V call is TRBV20-1, the J call TRBJ1-2, with D tentatively TRBD1 (5 bases). Germline V gives CDR1 DFQATT, CDR2 SNEGSKA (reference sequence). V was pared by 6 bases and J by 4 bases, with 12 bases between. The CDR3 is 12 residues long.

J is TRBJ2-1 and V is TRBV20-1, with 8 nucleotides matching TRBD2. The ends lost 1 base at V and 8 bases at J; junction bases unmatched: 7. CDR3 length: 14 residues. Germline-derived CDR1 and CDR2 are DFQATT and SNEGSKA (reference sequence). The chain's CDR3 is CSARVPTGGDEQFF. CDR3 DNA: TGCAGTGCTAGAGTTCCTACCGGGGGGGATGAGCAGTTCTTC.

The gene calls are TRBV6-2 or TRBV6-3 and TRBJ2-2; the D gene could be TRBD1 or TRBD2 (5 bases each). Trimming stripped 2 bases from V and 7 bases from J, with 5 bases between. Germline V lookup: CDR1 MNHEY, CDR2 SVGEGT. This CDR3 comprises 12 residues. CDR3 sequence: CASSYGGGELFF. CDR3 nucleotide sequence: TGTGCCAGCAGTTACGGGGGCGGGGAGCTGTTTTTT.

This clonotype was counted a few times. CDR3 bases: TGCAGCGTAGGAACAACTACCGGGAGCACAGATACGCAGTATTTT. This sequence encodes CSVGTTTGSTDTQYF. This chain joins TRBV29-1 and TRBJ2-3; unclear D gene. The CDR3 extends over 15 amino acids. Looked up from germline, CDR1 is SQVTM and CDR2 is ANQGSEA. Trimming took off 6 bases at V and 0 bases at J, with 16 bases between the two ends.

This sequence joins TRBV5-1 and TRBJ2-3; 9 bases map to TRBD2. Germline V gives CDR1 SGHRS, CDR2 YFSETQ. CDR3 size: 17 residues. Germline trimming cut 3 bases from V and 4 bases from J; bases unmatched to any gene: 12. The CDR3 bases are TGCGCCAGCAGCTCTAGGACAATAGCGGGAGTGGCAGATACGCAGTATTTT. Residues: CASSSRTIAGVADTQYF.

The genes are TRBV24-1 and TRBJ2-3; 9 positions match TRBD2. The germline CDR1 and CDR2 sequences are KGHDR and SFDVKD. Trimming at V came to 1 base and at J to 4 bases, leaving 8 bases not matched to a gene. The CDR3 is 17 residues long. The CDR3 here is CATSDFAASGTADTQYF. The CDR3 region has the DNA TGTGCCACCAGTGATTTCGCGGCTAGCGGGACCGCAGATACGCAGTATTTT.

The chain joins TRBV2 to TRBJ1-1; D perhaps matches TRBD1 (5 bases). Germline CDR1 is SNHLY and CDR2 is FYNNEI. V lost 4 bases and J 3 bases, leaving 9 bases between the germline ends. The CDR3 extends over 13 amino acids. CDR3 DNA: TGTGCCAGCAGTGTTCAGGGATACACTGAAGCTTTCTTT. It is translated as CASSVQGYTEAFF.

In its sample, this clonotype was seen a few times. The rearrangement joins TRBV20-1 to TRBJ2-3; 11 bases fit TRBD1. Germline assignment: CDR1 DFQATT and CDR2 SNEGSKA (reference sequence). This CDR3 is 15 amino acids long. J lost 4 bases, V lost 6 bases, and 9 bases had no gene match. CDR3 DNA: TGCAGTGCGCCACGGACAGGGGGCCCGTCAGATACGCAGTATTTT. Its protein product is CSAPRTGGPSDTQYF.

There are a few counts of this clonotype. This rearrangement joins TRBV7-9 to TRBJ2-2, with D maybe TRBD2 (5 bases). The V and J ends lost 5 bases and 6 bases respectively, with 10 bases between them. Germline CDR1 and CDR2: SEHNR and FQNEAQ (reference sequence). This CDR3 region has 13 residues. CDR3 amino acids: CASSRSVAGELFF. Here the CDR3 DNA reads TGTGCCAGCAGCCGTAGCGTCGCCGGGGAGCTGTTTTTT.

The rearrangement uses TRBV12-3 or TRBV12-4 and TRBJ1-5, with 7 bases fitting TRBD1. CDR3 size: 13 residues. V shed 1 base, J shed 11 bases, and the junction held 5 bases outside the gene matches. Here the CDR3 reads CASSLGQGKAQHF. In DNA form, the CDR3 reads TGTGCCAGCAGTTTAGGACAGGGTAAAGCCCAGCATTTT.

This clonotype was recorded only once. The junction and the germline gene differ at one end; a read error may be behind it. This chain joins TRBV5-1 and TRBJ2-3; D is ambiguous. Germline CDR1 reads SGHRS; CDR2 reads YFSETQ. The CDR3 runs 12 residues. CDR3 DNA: TGCGCCGGCAGCGTCCTGTGGGATACGCAGTATTTT. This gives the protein CAGSVLWDTQYF.

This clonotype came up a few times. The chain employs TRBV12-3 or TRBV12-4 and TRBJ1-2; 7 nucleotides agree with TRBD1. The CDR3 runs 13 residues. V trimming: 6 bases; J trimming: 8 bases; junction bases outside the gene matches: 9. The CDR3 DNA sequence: TGTGCCAGCAGAGAAAACTCCAGGGGGGGCTACACCTTC. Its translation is CASRENSRGGYTF.

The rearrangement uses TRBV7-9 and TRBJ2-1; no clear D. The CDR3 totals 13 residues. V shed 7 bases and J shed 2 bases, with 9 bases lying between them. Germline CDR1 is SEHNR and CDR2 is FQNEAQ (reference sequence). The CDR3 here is CASNPFTYNEQFF. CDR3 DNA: TGTGCCAGCAACCCATTTACCTACAATGAGCAGTTCTTC.

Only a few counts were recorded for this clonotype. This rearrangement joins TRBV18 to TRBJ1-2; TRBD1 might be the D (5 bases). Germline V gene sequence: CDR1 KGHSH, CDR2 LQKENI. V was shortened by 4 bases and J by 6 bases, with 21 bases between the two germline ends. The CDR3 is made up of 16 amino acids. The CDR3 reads CASSRIATVRGNGYTF. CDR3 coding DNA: TGTGCCAGCTCACGGATTGCGACTGTTAGGGGTAATGGCTACACCTTC.

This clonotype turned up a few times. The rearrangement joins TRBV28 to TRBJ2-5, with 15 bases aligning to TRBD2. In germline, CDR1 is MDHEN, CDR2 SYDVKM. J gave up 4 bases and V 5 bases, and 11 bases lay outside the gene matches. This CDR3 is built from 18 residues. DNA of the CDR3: TGTGCCAGCAGTCCTCACCCGGGACTAGCGGGAGGAAGAGAGACCCAGTACTTC. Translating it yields CASSPHPGLAGGRETQYF.

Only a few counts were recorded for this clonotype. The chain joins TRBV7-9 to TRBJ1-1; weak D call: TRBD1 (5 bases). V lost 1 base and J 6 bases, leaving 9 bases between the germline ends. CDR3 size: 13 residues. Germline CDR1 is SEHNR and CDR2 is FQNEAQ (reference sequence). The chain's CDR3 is CASSLDGGSEAFF. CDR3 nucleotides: TGTGCCAGCAGCTTAGACGGGGGGTCTGAAGCTTTCTTT.

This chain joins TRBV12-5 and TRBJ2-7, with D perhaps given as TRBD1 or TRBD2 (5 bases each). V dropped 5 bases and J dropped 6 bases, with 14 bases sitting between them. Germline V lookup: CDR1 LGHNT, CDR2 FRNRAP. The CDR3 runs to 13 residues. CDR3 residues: CASGLGRGSEQYF. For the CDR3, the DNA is TGTGCTAGTGGTCTAGGACGGGGCAGCGAGCAGTACTTC.

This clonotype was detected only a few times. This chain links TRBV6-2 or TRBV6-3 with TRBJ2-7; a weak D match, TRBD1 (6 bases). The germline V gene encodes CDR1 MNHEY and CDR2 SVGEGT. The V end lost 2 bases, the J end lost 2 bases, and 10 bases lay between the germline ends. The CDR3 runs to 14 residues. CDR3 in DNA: TGTGCCAGCAGTTACGACAGGCCAACCTACGAGCAGTACTTC. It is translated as CASSYDRPTYEQYF.

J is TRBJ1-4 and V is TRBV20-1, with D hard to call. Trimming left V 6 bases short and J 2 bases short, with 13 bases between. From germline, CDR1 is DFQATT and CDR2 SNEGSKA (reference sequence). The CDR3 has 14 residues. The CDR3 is CSALPMTTNEKLFF. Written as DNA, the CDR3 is TGCAGTGCCCTCCCGATGACGACTAATGAAAAACTGTTTTTT.

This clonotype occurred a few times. The CDR3 is CASSSFGLAGTDTQYF. The DNA for the CDR3 is TGTGCCAGCAGTTCCTTTGGACTAGCGGGCACAGATACGCAGTATTTT. This rearrangement joins TRBV6-6 to TRBJ2-3; the match to TRBD2 covers 10 bases. The germline gives CDR1 MNHNY, CDR2 SVGAGI (reference sequence). The CDR3 consists of 16 residues. The J segment lost 1 base and the V segment lost 4 bases, leaving 5 bases of the junction unmatched.

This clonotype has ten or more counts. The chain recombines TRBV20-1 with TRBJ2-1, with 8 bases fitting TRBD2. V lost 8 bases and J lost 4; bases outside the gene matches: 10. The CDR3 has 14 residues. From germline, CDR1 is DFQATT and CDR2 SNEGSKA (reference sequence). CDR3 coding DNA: TGCAGTAGCCGCTTGAGCGGGGGTTACAATGAGCAGTTCTTC. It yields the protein CSSRLSGGYNEQFF.

CDR3 bases: TGTGCCAGCAGTTTATCGCCTCTGGGACAGAGTGTCTACGAGCAGTACTTC. The encoded protein is CASSLSPLGQSVYEQYF. This chain joins TRBV27 and TRBJ2-7; 7 positions match TRBD1. Looked up from germline, CDR1 is MNHEY and CDR2 is SMNVEV (reference sequence). This CDR3 has 17 amino acids. Germline trimming cut 0 bases from V and 3 bases from J; bases unmatched to any gene: 11.